This record looks at one T cell receptor beta chain sequence and its context. Treatment defined: oral pan-JAK inhibitor, 5-10 mg twice daily. The germline CDR1 and CDR2 sequences are SEHNR and FQNEAQ (reference sequence). V lost 4 bases and J 0 bases, leaving 10 bases between the germline ends. This CDR3 is 14 amino acids long. Investigators isolated RNA and reverse transcribed it into cDNA to act as the sequencing template. Clones were sequenced by immunoSEQ multiplex PCR, and TCRdb holds only the in-frame ones, with some missing. Of 200,000 to 250,000 clones listed, more than 30% are singletons. The data are from a study of CD8+ T cells in alopecia areata. Study-level information: The SALT score measured affected scalp surface percentage in treated patients.

The chain combines TRBV7-9 with TRBJ2-7; D might be TRBD1 (5 bases). The clonotype comes from a human donor with alopecia areata. The source was CD4+ T cells sorted from blood, collected between weeks 30 and 35, from a patient treated with tofacitinib. Here the CDR3 DNA reads TGTGCCAGCAGCTCGACAGTGACCTCCTACGAGCAGTACTTC. This sequence encodes CASSSTVTSYEQYF. The full variable domain, with the rest looked up from reference TRBV7-9 and TRBJ2-7, is DTGVSQNPRHKITKRGQNVTFRCDPISEHNRLYWYRQTLGQGPEFLTYFQNEAQLEKSRLLSDRFSAERPKGSFSTLEIQRTEQGDSAMYLCASSSTVTSYEQYFGPGTRLTVT.